Listed below are T cell receptor beta chains from one sample, sequenced in a study of blood T cell repertoires in COVID-19. Data came from immunoSEQ multiplex PCR; TCRdb stores just in-frame clones and leaves some out. Of more than 85,000 clones listed, 84% are singletons. Sequencing used peripheral blood. These receptors all come from a human donor in a cohort sampled during active COVID-19. The CDR3 runs from the conserved cysteine through the conserved F or W. A D gene is named only where the DNA matches it firmly. The size entry is marked missing in some rows and otherwise reads once, few, many or a size class.

-,12,TRBJ2-3,TRBV27,-,TGTGCCAGCAGTTTTAATGGGAGAACGCAGTATTTT,CASSFNGRTQYF
-,15,TRBJ1-1,TRBV7-8,-,TGTGCCAGCATCTTAGTGGGGCCTTCTGACACTGAAGCTTTCTTT,CASILVGPSDTEAFF
-,14,TRBJ1-1,TRBV7-6,-,TGTGCCAGCAGCCTTGGGGGGGGGAACACTGAAGCTTTCTTT,CASSLGGGNTEAFF
-,21,TRBJ2-5,TRBV20-1,TRBD2,TGCAGTGCTAGTGTGGCCCAGAGACTAGCGGTAATCTACTCCCCCAGGGAGACCCAGTACTTC,CSASVAQRLAVIYSPRETQYF
-,17,TRBJ2-5,TRBV4-1,TRBD2,TGCGCCAGCAGCCAAGGTGGACTAGCGGGGGAGTCGGAGACCCAGTACTTC,CASSQGGLAGESETQYF
-,13,TRBJ2-1,TRBV12-5,-,TGTGCTAGTGGTTTGGGGCTCGTGAATGAGCAGTTCTTC,CASGLGLVNEQFF
few,16,TRBJ1-4,TRBV7-9,-,TGTGCCAGCAGCTTAGTAGGCGGAACAACTAATGAAAAACTGTTTTTT,CASSLVGGTTNEKLFF
-,15,TRBJ2-1,TRBV4-2,TRBD1,TGTGCCAGCAGGCCCCGGACAGGGGTTGATAATGAGCAGTTCTTC,CASRPRTGVDNEQFF
-,14,TRBJ2-1,TRBV3-1/TRBV3-2,-,TGTGCCAGCAGCCAGATGGGAGGCTACAATGAGCAGTTCTTC,CASSQMGGYNEQFF
-,13,TRBJ1-3,TRBV28,-,TGTGCCAGCAGTCCCCGGTTTAGAAACACCATATATTTT,CASSPRFRNTIYF
-,17,TRBJ2-3,TRBV6-1,TRBD1,TGTGCCAGCAGTGACCGAACCGGGCAGGGGGCCGCAGATACGCAGTATTTT,CASSDRTGQGAADTQYF
-,11,TRBJ2-1,TRBV7-8,-,TGTGCCAGCAGCCTCCTTAATGAGCAGTTCTTC,CASSLLNEQFF
-,17,TRBJ2-4,TRBV7-8,-,TGTGCCAGCAGCTTAGCAAGGAGGATTGAACTAAAAAACATTCAGTACTTC,CASSLARRIELKNIQYF
once,15,TRBJ2-7,TRBV5-1,TRBD2,TGCGCCAGCAGCTTCGGGACTAGCGGGGGGGCGGAGCAGTACTTC,CASSFGTSGGAEQYF
-,14,TRBJ2-5,TRBV5-1,-,TGCGCCAGCAGCAGGATTACAGACCAAGAGACCCAGTACTTC,CASSRITDQETQYF
-,13,TRBJ2-7,TRBV25-1,-,TGTGCCAGCAGTGAGTACAGGGAGGGCGAGCAGTACTTC,CASSEYREGEQYF
-,15,TRBJ2-7,TRBV6-5,-,TGTGCCAGCAGTATTCAGGGGCACCCCTCCTACGAGCAGTACTTC,CASSIQGHPSYEQYF
once,15,TRBJ2-3,TRBV2,TRBD2,TGTGCCAGCAGTGGAACTAGCGGGATGGAAGATACGCAGTATTTT,CASSGTSGMEDTQYF
once,18,TRBJ1-1,TRBV11-2,TRBD1,TGTGCCAGCAGCTTAGTGTACCCAGGGGGCGGGTTGAACACTGAAGCTTTCTTT,CASSLVYPGGGLNTEAFF
-,13,TRBJ1-1,TRBV11-2,-,TGTGCCAGCCGTTCCCCCGGGAACACTGAAGCTTTCTTT,CASRSPGNTEAFF
-,16,TRBJ2-3,TRBV10-3,TRBD1,TGTGCCATCAGTGGTGGGAGGACAGGGGGTGCAGATACGCAGTATTTT,CAISGGRTGGADTQYF
once,15,TRBJ2-5,TRBV5-4,TRBD2,TGTGCCAGCACTTTGGAAGCGGGGGGGCGGGAGACCCAGTACTTC,CASTLEAGGRETQYF
few,16,TRBJ2-4,TRBV5-4,TRBD1,TGTGCCAGCAGCTTGGGACAGGGGATAGCCAAAAACATTCAGTACTTC,CASSLGQGIAKNIQYF
-,12,TRBJ1-3,TRBV30,-,TGTGCCTGGACCGGTGTGGGAAACACCATATATTTT,CAWTGVGNTIYF
-,13,TRBJ2-5,TRBV7-3,-,TGTGCCAGCAGTAGGAGGGTCCTGGAGACCCAGTACTTC,CASSRRVLETQYF
-,16,TRBJ2-5,TRBV5-8,TRBD1,TGTGCCAGCAGGCACAAGACCGGGACAGGGGCAGAGACCCAGTACTTC,CASRHKTGTGAETQYF
-,15,TRBJ2-1,TRBV19,-,TGTGCCAGTAGTATAGACAGGGGAGCCTACAATGAGCAGTTCTTC,CASSIDRGAYNEQFF
-,17,TRBJ1-5,TRBV4-1,TRBD1,TGCGCCAGCAGCCAAGTGAGGGGGCGGGAAAGCAATCAGCCCCAGCATTTT,CASSQVRGRESNQPQHF
-,14,TRBJ1-1,TRBV18,-,TGTGCCAGCTCACCATTGGAGGCGAACACTGAAGCTTTCTTT,CASSPLEANTEAFF
-,13,TRBJ1-2,TRBV7-2,TRBD1,TGTGCCAGCAGCCGAAGACAGGGGGTTGGCTACACCTTC,CASSRRQGVGYTF
-,17,TRBJ2-7,TRBV5-1,-,TGCGCCAGCAGCTTGGCCCCCCAGGGGCCAAGCTCCTACGAGCAGTACTTC,CASSLAPQGPSSYEQYF
-,17,TRBJ1-3,TRBV5-1,TRBD1,TGCGCCAGCAGCCCCGCCGGGGGGCCAAGGGACAGGAACACCATATATTTT,CASSPAGGPRDRNTIYF
-,14,TRBJ2-7,TRBV14,-,TGTGCCAGCAGCCCTAACTATCTACCCTACGAGCAGTACTTC,CASSPNYLPYEQYF
-,18,TRBJ1-2,TRBV19,-,TGTGCCAGTAGTATAGGAGGGCATACCAGCCCCTTTAACTATGGCTACACCTTC,CASSIGGHTSPFNYGYTF
once,15,TRBJ1-2,TRBV5-4,-,TGTGCCAGCAGCTTGGGGGGGGTCAGCAACTATGGCTACACCTTC,CASSLGGVSNYGYTF
-,15,TRBJ1-1,TRBV3-1/TRBV3-2,-,TGTGCCAGCAGCCAAGATTGGGGGGTAGGAACTGAAGCTTTCTTT,CASSQDWGVGTEAFF
-,17,TRBJ2-7,TRBV11-2,TRBD2,TGTGCCAGCAGCCCTGGGCGGGGGAGAAGGGTTGACTACGAGCAGTACTTC,CASSPGRGRRVDYEQYF
few,21,TRBJ2-3,TRBV11-3,-,TGTGCCAGCAGCTCAGATCGCCCCTACCCGGGGGGCTTCGCTAGCACAGATACGCAGTATTTT,CASSSDRPYPGGFASTDTQYF
-,14,TRBJ2-7,TRBV5-6,TRBD1,TGTGCCAGCAGCTTTGGGACAGGGGAGGTCGAGCAGTACTTC,CASSFGTGEVEQYF
-,19,TRBJ1-4,TRBV5-1,TRBD1,TGCGCCAGCAGCTTGGGGACAGGGGAGGGACCACTAATTAATGAAAAACTGTTTTTT,CASSLGTGEGPLINEKLFF
-,17,TRBJ2-7,TRBV6-2/TRBV6-3,-,TGTGCCAGCAGTTACTCGAAGGACTCCATAAGCTCCTACGAGCAGTACTTC,CASSYSKDSISSYEQYF
-,18,TRBJ2-7,TRBV21-1,-,TGTGCCAGCAGCAAAGAAACGGGCAAAGGACAGGGGTGGTACGAGCAGTACTTC,CASSKETGKGQGWYEQYF
once,16,TRBJ1-5,TRBV4-1,TRBD1,TGCGCCAGCAGCCAAGTATTCAGGGGGCTCGGACAGCCCCAGCATTTT,CASSQVFRGLGQPQHF
-,13,TRBJ2-5,TRBV19,-,TGTGCCAGTAGTATAGACGGGCAAGAGACCCAGTACTTC,CASSIDGQETQYF
-,16,TRBJ1-5,TRBV19,-,TGTGCCAGTATCGCCCCGAACGGGTATAGCAATCAGCCCCAGCATTTT,CASIAPNGYSNQPQHF
-,14,TRBJ1-1,TRBV19,TRBD1,TGTGCCAGTATTCAGACAGGGCGAGTTACTGAAGCTTTCTTT,CASIQTGRVTEAFF
-,20,TRBJ2-6,TRBV19,TRBD1,TGTGCCAGTAGTATATACTCTCCGGGACAGTCAGGCTCTGGGGCCAACGTCCTGACTTTC,CASSIYSPGQSGSGANVLTF
-,15,TRBJ2-2,TRBV7-2,TRBD1,TGTGCCAGCAGCCCCCGACAGGGTCAGGCCGGGGAGCTGTTTTTT,CASSPRQGQAGELFF
-,13,TRBJ2-7,TRBV30,-,TGTGCCTTAGTTGCAGGGTCCGTTCACGAGCAGTACTTC,CALVAGSVHEQYF
-,14,TRBJ2-1,TRBV5-1,TRBD1,TGCGCCAGCAGCTTGGGGACAGGGGTTGGGGAGCAGTTCTTC,CASSLGTGVGEQFF
-,15,TRBJ1-4,TRBV7-6,-,TGTGCCAGCAGCTTCTCCACGGGAGGCAATGAAAAACTGTTTTTT,CASSFSTGGNEKLFF
-,14,TRBJ1-4,TRBV10-3,TRBD1,TGTGCCATCAGTGAGTCTGGGACAGGGGTCTACGCAACGTTT,CAISESGTGVYATF
-,14,TRBJ1-3,TRBV5-1,TRBD1,TGCGCCGGCAGCGCACAGGGGGCTGGAAACACCATATATTTT,CAGSAQGAGNTIYF
-,15,TRBJ2-5,TRBV7-2,-,TGTGCCAGCAGCTTAATCGGGTCTCGAGGAGAAACCCAGTACTTC,CASSLIGSRGETQYF
once,14,TRBJ2-7,TRBV2,TRBD1,TGTGCCAGCACCCTGGACAGGGGGCCCTACGAGCAGTACTTC,CASTLDRGPYEQYF